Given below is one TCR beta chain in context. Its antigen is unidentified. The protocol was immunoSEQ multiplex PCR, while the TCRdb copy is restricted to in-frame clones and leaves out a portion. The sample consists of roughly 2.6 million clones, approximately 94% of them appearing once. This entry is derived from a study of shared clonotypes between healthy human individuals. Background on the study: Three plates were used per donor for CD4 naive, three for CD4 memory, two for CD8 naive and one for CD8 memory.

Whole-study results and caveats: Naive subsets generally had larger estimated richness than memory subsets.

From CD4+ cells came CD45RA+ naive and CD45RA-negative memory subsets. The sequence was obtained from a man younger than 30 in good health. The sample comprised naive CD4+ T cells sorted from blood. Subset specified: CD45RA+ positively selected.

The CDR3 protein is CAWSAHVNQETQYF. CDR3 nucleotide sequence: TGTGCCTGGAGTGCACACGTAAACCAAGAGACCCAGTACTTC. The rearrangement uses TRBV30 and TRBJ2-5, with D unclear. Germline loops: CDR1 GTSNPN, CDR2 SVGIG (reference sequence). CDR3 length: 14 amino acids. V lost 1 base, J lost 0 bases, and 9 bases lay in between.